The clone carrying this TCR beta chain was counted between two and nine times. No antigen is known for it. The CDR3 has 12 residues. Germline V gene sequence: CDR1 SGHTA, CDR2 FQGNSA. V lost 1 base and J lost 7, with 8 bases in between. These data are taken from a study of T cells after yellow fever vaccination. Study at large: Fractions of low cell number were prepared using SMART-Seq v4 Ultra Low Input. The study's findings and limits: A weaker but faster secondary response was observed, peaking on day 5 versus 15. Overlap between CD4 and CD8 compartments was detected for a small share of clonotypes.

TCRdb ran MiXCR on the 5' RACE reads and lists one entry per CDR3 protein. This sample has around 610,000 distinct CDR3 sequences, with roughly 14% found just once. The J gene is TRBJ2-7, the V gene TRBV7-2; no firm D call. This receptor was identified in a man aged 25 to 45 who received the YFV17D yellow fever vaccine. Sample: PBMCs, taken on the day of the yellow fever booster vaccination. The CDR3 protein is CASSLEMGEQYF. CDR3 coding DNA: TGTGCCAGCAGCTTAGAAATGGGAGAGCAGTACTTC.